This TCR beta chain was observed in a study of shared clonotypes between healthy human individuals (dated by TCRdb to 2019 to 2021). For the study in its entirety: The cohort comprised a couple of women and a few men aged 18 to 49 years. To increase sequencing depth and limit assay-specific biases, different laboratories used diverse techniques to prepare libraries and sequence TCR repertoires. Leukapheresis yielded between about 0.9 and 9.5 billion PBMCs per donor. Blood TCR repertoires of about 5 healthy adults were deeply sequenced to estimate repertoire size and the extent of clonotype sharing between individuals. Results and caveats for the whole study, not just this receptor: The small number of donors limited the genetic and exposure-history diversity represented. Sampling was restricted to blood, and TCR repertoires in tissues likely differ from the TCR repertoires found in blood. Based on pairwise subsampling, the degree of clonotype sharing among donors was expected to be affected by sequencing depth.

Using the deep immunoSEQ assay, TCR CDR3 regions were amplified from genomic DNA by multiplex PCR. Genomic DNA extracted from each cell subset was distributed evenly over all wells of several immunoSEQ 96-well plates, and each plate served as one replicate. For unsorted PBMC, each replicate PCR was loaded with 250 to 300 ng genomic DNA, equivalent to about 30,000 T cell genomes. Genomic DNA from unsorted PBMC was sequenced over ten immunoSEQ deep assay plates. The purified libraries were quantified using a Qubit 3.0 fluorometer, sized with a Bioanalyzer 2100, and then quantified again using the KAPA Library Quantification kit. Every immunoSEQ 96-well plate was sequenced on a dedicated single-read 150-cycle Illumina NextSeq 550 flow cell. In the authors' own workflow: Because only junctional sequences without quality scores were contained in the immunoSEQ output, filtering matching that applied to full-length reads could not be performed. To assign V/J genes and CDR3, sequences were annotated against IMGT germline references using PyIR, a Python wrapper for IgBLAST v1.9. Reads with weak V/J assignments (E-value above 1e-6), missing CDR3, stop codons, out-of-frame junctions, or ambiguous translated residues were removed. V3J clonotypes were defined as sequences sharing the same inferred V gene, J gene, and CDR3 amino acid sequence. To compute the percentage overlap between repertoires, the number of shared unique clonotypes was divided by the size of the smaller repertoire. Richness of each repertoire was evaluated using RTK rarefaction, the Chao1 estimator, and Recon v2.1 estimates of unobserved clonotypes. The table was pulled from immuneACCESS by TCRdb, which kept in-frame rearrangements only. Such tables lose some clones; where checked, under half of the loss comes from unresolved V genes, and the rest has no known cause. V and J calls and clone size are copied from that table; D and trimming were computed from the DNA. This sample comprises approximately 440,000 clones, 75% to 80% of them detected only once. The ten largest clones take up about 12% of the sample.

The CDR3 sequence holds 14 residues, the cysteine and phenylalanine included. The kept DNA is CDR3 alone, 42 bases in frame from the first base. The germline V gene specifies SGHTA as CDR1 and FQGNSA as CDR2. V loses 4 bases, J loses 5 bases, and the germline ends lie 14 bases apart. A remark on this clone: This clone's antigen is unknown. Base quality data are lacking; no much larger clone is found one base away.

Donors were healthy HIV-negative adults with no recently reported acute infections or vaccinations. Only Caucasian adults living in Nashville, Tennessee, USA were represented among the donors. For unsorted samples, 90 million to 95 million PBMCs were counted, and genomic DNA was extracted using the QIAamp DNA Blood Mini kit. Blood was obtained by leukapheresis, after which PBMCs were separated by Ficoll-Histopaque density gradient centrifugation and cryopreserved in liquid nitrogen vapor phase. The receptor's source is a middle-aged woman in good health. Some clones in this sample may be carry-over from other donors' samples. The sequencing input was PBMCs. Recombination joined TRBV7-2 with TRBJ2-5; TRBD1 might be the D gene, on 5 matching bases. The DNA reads TGTGCCAGCAGCTCCCCCAGGGATGCGGAGACCCAGTACTTC. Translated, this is CASSSPRDAETQYF.